This passage covers 25 T cell receptor beta chains from one sample sequenced in a study of identical twins. MiXCR, run by TCRdb on the 5' RACE reads, gives a single entry per CDR3 protein. The sample contains about 500,000 distinct CDR3 sequences, over 11% of which appear only once. These data were likewise used in another study, on yellow fever vaccine responses in identical twins.

The sequencing input was CD4+ T cells sorted from blood. The receptors derive from a young woman in good health.

This clonotype was detected only a few times. The chain employs TRBV20-1 and TRBJ2-5, with D unresolved. Germline CDR1 reads DFQATT; CDR2 reads SNEGSKA (reference sequence). V lost 5 bases and J lost 10, with 14 bases in between. The CDR3 is 11 amino acids. In DNA, the CDR3 is TGCAGTGCTCCCCGATTCGGTGACCAGTACTTC. Its translation is CSAPRFGDQYF.

This clonotype was seen more than once but under ten times. CDR3 sequence reads: CASSVTTGASTEAFF. The DNA of the CDR3 is TGTGCCAGCAGTGTCACCACAGGGGCGAGTACTGAAGCTTTCTTT. The chain links TRBV25-1 to TRBJ1-1, with TRBD1 matching over 7 bases. There are 15 residues in the CDR3. Germline values: CDR1 MGHDK, CDR2 SYGVNS. Trimming at V came to 4 bases and at J to 5 bases, leaving 10 bases not matched to a gene.

The chain combines TRBV2 with TRBJ1-5; D gene uncertain. The germline V gene has CDR1 SNHLY and CDR2 FYNNEI. The V gene lost 4 bases and the J gene lost 4 bases, with 14 bases spanning the gap. CDR3 length: 15 residues. This CDR3 is CASSGGPWINQPQHF. For the CDR3, the DNA is TGTGCCAGCAGTGGAGGGCCCTGGATTAATCAGCCCCAGCATTTT. Together with reference TRBV2 and TRBJ1-5, the CDR3 gives the full variable domain: EPEVTQTPSHQVTQMGQEVILRCVPISNHLYFYWYRQILGQKVEFLVSFYNNEISEKSEIFDDQFSVERPDGSNFTLKIRSTKLEDSAMYFCASSGGPWINQPQHFGDGTRLSIL.

This rearrangement joins TRBV6-1 to TRBJ2-7; 11 bases fit TRBD2. CDR1 is MNHNS and CDR2 is SASEGT in the germline V gene. The CDR3 consists of 18 residues. V trimming: 5 bases; J trimming: 0 bases; junction bases outside the gene matches: 12. The CDR3 region has the DNA TGTGCCAGCAGTACACCGGGACTAGCGGAGGGTAGCTCCTACGAGCAGTACTTC. Translated: CASSTPGLAEGSSYEQYF.

The chain couples TRBV9 to TRBJ2-3; TRBD2 matches at 7 bases. The CDR3 has 16 residues. Unmatched junction bases numbered 13, after V lost 4 bases and J lost 5 bases. Germline CDR1 and CDR2: SGDLS and YYNGEE. CDR3 sequence: CASSNGRGGVIDTQYF. The CDR3 coding sequence is TGTGCCAGCAGCAATGGACGGGGAGGGGTGATAGATACGCAGTATTTT. The complete variable domain, with remaining parts taken from reference TRBV9 and TRBJ2-3, reads DSGVTQTPKHLITATGQRVTLRCSPRSGDLSVYWYQQSLDQGLQFLIQYYNGEERAKGNILERFSAQQFPDLHSELNLSSLELGDSALYFCASSNGRGGVIDTQYFGPGTRLTVL.

In this sample, this clonotype turned up a few times. The chain is built from TRBV11-2 and TRBJ2-7, with 8 positions matching TRBD1. Germline-derived CDR1 and CDR2 are SGHAT and FQNNGV. The CDR3 consists of 15 residues. The V and J ends lost 4 bases and 1 base, in that order; junction bases with no gene match: 6. Written as DNA, the CDR3 is TGTGCCAGCAGCTCGCGGACAGGGAGGTCCTACGAGCAGTACTTC. It is translated as CASSSRTGRSYEQYF.

There are a few counts of this clonotype. The V and J genes are TRBV7-9 and TRBJ1-4; a weak D match, TRBD1 (5 bases). Trimming removed 7 bases from V and 2 bases from J, with 17 bases in between. The germline V gene encodes CDR1 SEHNR and CDR2 FQNEAQ (reference sequence). This CDR3 spans 16 amino acids. CDR3 sequence reads: CASIPSWEGTNEKLFF. Here the CDR3 DNA reads TGTGCCAGCATCCCATCCTGGGAGGGGACTAATGAAAAACTGTTTTTT.

The chain combines TRBV5-5 with TRBJ2-3, with TRBD2 matching over 10 bases. From germline, CDR1 is SGHKS and CDR2 YYEKEE (reference sequence). The V and J ends lost 3 bases and 4 bases, in that order; junction bases with no gene match: 14. The CDR3 runs 18 residues. This CDR3 is CASSSRPALAGEADTQYF. Here the CDR3 DNA reads TGTGCCAGCAGCTCCCGCCCAGCCCTAGCGGGAGAGGCAGATACGCAGTATTTT.

The chain joins TRBV7-9 to TRBJ2-7; 11 bases match TRBD1. The CDR3 contains 15 residues. Trimming cost V 5 bases and J 4 bases; bases outside gene matches: 7. In germline, CDR1 is SEHNR, CDR2 FQNEAQ (reference sequence). CDR3 coding DNA: TGTGCCAGCAGCAGTGGGACAGGGGGGCGATACGAGCAGTACTTC. Its protein product is CASSSGTGGRYEQYF.

This clonotype has ten or more counts. This sequence joins TRBV5-1 and TRBJ2-1, with 8 bases matching TRBD2. Trimming at V came to 8 bases and at J to 6 bases, leaving 13 bases not matched to a gene. The V gene's germline CDR1 is SGHRS and CDR2 YFSETQ. The CDR3 extends over 15 amino acids. The CDR3 sequence: CASTAIGGGFNEQFF. For the CDR3, the DNA is TGCGCCAGTACGGCTATCGGGGGGGGCTTCAATGAGCAGTTCTTC.

J is TRBJ2-7 and V is TRBV20-1, with TRBD2 matching 9 bases. The CDR3 is made up of 15 amino acids. The V and J ends lost 5 bases and 8 bases, in that order; junction bases with no gene match: 16. Per germline, CDR1 DFQATT and CDR2 SNEGSKA (reference sequence). The CDR3, as DNA: TGCAGTGCTGAGACGCCGGCGGGAGGGCCAGGGCAGCAGTACTTC. It specifies CSAETPAGGPGQQYF.

J is TRBJ1-3 and V is TRBV28, with TRBD1 identical over 8 bases. Germline lookup yields CDR1 MDHEN and CDR2 SYDVKM. J gave up 3 bases and V 2 bases, and 3 bases lay outside the gene matches. The length of the CDR3 is 15 residues. CDR3 amino acids: CASSLKQGGGNTIYF. The CDR3 DNA follows: TGTGCCAGCAGTTTAAAACAGGGGGGTGGAAACACCATATATTTT.

This clonotype was detected ten times or more. The chain carries TRBV7-9 and TRBJ2-5; no clear D. Per the germline V gene, CDR1 is SEHNR and CDR2 is FQNEAQ (reference sequence). The CDR3 contains 13 residues. Trimming took 1 base from V and 2 from J, leaving 5 bases between them. The CDR3 spells CASSLVLQETQYF. The CDR3 DNA sequence: TGTGCCAGCAGCTTAGTTTTACAAGAGACCCAGTACTTC.

A few counts support this clonotype. V gene TRBV29-1 combines with J gene TRBJ2-2; D not certain. This CDR3 has 13 amino acids. Trimming stripped 4 bases from V and 2 bases from J, with 8 bases between. Germline-derived CDR1 and CDR2 are SQVTM and ANQGSEA. The CDR3 sequence is CSVGHPNTGELFF. As DNA, the CDR3 is TGCAGCGTTGGCCACCCCAACACCGGGGAGCTGTTTTTT.

This chain links TRBV29-1 with TRBJ2-5, with D perhaps matching TRBD1 (7 bases). CDR1 and CDR2 (germline): SQVTM, ANQGSEA. Trimming shortened V by 5 bases and J by 1 base, and 20 bases separated the two germline ends. The CDR3 totals 16 residues. CDR3 in DNA: TGCAGCGTTTCAGGGGGGCGCGAGGGGCGCCAAGAGACCCAGTACTTC. Translated, it gives CSVSGGREGRQETQYF.

There are many counts of this clonotype. This rearrangement joins TRBV9 to TRBJ2-1; 7 bases map to TRBD1. Germline assignment: CDR1 SGDLS and CDR2 YYNGEE. The CDR3 is 16 amino acids. J gave up 0 bases and V 2 bases, and 5 bases lay outside the gene matches. This chain's CDR3 is CASSVLGDSSYNEQFF. The CDR3 coding sequence is TGTGCCAGCAGCGTGTTAGGGGACAGCTCCTACAATGAGCAGTTCTTC.

This clonotype turned up a few times. The chain is built from TRBV7-2 and TRBJ1-1; no clear D. The germline gives CDR1 SGHTA, CDR2 FQGNSA. V shed 5 bases and J shed 0 bases, with 7 bases lying between them. CDR3 length equals 13 residues. The CDR3 here is CASSTSLNTEAFF. Written as DNA, the CDR3 is TGTGCCAGCAGCACGAGCTTGAACACTGAAGCTTTCTTT. The variable domain in full, with the rest retrieved from reference TRBV7-2 and TRBJ1-1, is GAGVSQSPSNKVTEKGKDVELRCDPISGHTALYWYRQSLGQGLEFLIYFQGNSAPDKSGLPSDRFSAERTGGSVSTLTIQRTQQEDSAVYLCASSTSLNTEAFFGQGTRLTVV.

The chain is built from TRBV24-1 and TRBJ2-1; 15 nucleotides align to TRBD2. V was clipped by 5 bases and J by 8 bases; unmatched bases: 6. The CDR3 covers 16 residues. Germline lookup yields CDR1 KGHDR and CDR2 SFDVKD. The CDR3 sequence is CATSGTSGRARDEQFF. DNA of the CDR3: TGTGCCACCAGTGGGACTAGCGGGAGGGCCCGCGATGAGCAGTTCTTC.

At least ten counts were recorded for this clonotype. The junction differs from germline at one of its ends, possibly a read error. The rearrangement joins TRBV5-1 to TRBJ2-2; D gene unclear. CDR3 size: 12 residues. The germline V gene has CDR1 SGHRS and CDR2 YFSETQ. The CDR3 DNA reads TGTGCCAGCAGTTTAGAGGTCGGGGAGCTGTTTTTT. This sequence encodes CASSLEVGELFF.

This clonotype was observed a handful of times. The J gene is TRBJ2-1, the V gene TRBV18, with D unresolved. The CDR3 contains 13 residues. CDR1 and CDR2 (germline): KGHSH, LQKENI. V lost 4 bases to trimming and J lost 2 bases, with 6 bases between them. The DNA for the CDR3 is TGTGCCAGCTCACGAACTGCCTACAATGAGCAGTTCTTC. Its translation is CASSRTAYNEQFF.

Only a few counts were recorded for this clonotype. The gene calls are TRBV7-8 and TRBJ2-2; the match to TRBD1 covers 9 bases. There are 15 residues in the CDR3. Germline trimming cut 3 bases from V and 5 bases from J; bases unmatched to any gene: 4. Germline loops: CDR1 SGHVS, CDR2 FQNEAQ. This chain's CDR3 is CASSFMTGGTGELFF. CDR3 DNA: TGTGCCAGCAGCTTTATGACAGGGGGGACCGGGGAGCTGTTTTTT. Drawing the rest from reference TRBV7-8 and TRBJ2-2, the complete variable domain is GAGVSQSPRYKVAKRGQDVALRCDPISGHVSLFWYQQALGQGPEFLTYFQNEAQLDKSGLPSDRFFAERPEGSVSTLKIQRTQQEDSAVYLCASSFMTGGTGELFFGEGSRLTVL.

This clonotype was counted a few times. This chain joins TRBV7-2 and TRBJ2-2; 9 positions match TRBD2. The CDR3 runs 14 residues. The trim removed 8 bases at V and 5 bases at J, leaving 6 bases unmatched. Germline loops: CDR1 SGHTA, CDR2 FQGNSA. The CDR3 bases are TGTGCCAGCGGGCGGGGGGGAGGAACCGGGGAGCTGTTTTTT. Its protein product is CASGRGGGTGELFF.

This clonotype was found a few times. This chain links TRBV2 with TRBJ2-5, with 9 nucleotides matching TRBD1. From germline, CDR1 is SNHLY and CDR2 FYNNEI. This CDR3 has 14 amino acids. The junction had 4 bases not matched to a gene; V was cut back by 4 bases and J by 4 bases. The CDR3 sequence: CASSGTGVRETQYF. The CDR3 DNA follows: TGTGCCAGCAGTGGGACAGGGGTTAGAGAGACCCAGTACTTC.

As to this clonotype: A much larger clone is a single base away; this may be a read error. The rearrangement links TRBV5-1 to TRBJ2-7; D gene ambiguous. This CDR3 has 17 amino acids. Germline CDR1 reads SGHRS; CDR2 reads YFSETQ. V lost 3 bases to trimming and J lost 3 bases, with 22 bases between them. The CDR3 sequence is CASSSTMPSVRGYEQYF. The DNA for the CDR3 is TGCGCCAGCAGCTCAACAATGCCGAGCGTGAGAGGCTACGAGCAGTACTTC. Full variable domain (remainder filled in from reference TRBV5-1 and TRBJ2-7): KAGVTQTPRYLIKTRGQQVTLSCSPISGHRSVSWYQQTPGQGLQFLFEYFSETQRNKGNFPGRFSGRQFSNSRSEMNVSTLELGDSALYLCASSSTMPSVRGYEQYFGPGTRLTVT.

The table lists this clonotype with many counts. V and J are TRBV7-8 and TRBJ2-2, with D hard to call. Trimming left V 5 bases short and J 6 bases short, with 13 bases between. This CDR3 has 14 residues. CDR1 and CDR2 (germline): SGHVS, FQNEAQ. As DNA, the CDR3 is TGTGCCAGCAGCCCCCGGGTCCGGGCCGGGGAGCTGTTTTTT. Translation gives CASSPRVRAGELFF.